One sample yielded the 21 T cell receptor beta chains listed below, sequenced in a study of blood T cell repertoires in COVID-19 (TCRdb year 2020). Library preparation was by the immunoSEQ multiplex PCR assay. TCRdb provides this immuneACCESS table in a form limited to in-frame rearrangements. Some clones are lacking; in checked studies, under half of them reflect an unresolved V gene, and why the rest are absent is not known. The sample records under 350,000 clones, roughly 86% of which are singletons. Clones ranked in the top ten supply approximately 2.6% of the sample. The sequenced material came from PBMCs or T cells enriched from blood (not recorded which). These receptors all come from a woman between 18 and 29 years old who had recovered from COVID-19.

This chain uses TRBV25-1 with TRBJ2-7, with 9 bases fitting TRBD2. The CDR3 covers 15 residues. Germline lookup yields CDR1 MGHDK and CDR2 SYGVNS. V was clipped by 0 bases and J by 6 bases; unmatched bases: 6. This chain's CDR3 is CASSEYGSGSVEQYF. The CDR3 DNA reads as TGTGCCAGCAGTGAATATGGTAGCGGGAGCGTCGAGCAGTACTTC.

The genes are TRBV30 and TRBJ2-1, with D perhaps TRBD2 (6 bases). The germline CDR1 and CDR2 sequences are GTSNPN and SVGIG (reference sequence). CDR3 length: 15 residues. Trimming took off 2 bases at V and 7 bases at J, with 18 bases between the two ends. DNA for the CDR3: TGTGCCTGGAGTCCACCGGGACTCACTGGGAATGAGCAGTTCTTC. Translating gives CAWSPPGLTGNEQFF.

V gene TRBV5-1 combines with J gene TRBJ1-4; tentative D call: TRBD1 (5 bases). V was shortened by 7 bases and J by 7 bases, with 14 bases between the two germline ends. Germline V gives CDR1 SGHRS, CDR2 YFSETQ. The CDR3 extends over 13 amino acids. In DNA form, the CDR3 reads TGCGCCAGCGCGGACGGGGGAGGTGAAAAACTGTTTTTT. Translating it yields CASADGGGEKLFF.

The CDR3 here is CASSPRDSWYEQYF. The DNA of the CDR3 is TGTGCCAGCTCACCCCGGGACAGTTGGTACGAGCAGTACTTC. V usage is TRBV18 and J usage is TRBJ2-7; the match to TRBD1 covers 7 bases. CDR3 length equals 14 residues. Germline CDR1 and CDR2: KGHSH and LQKENI. V was clipped by 3 bases and J by 4 bases; unmatched bases: 6.

J is TRBJ1-1 and V is TRBV19, with D possibly TRBD1 on 5 matching bases. The V gene's germline CDR1 is LNHDA and CDR2 SQIVND (reference sequence). Trimming removed 3 bases from V and 4 bases from J, with 15 bases in between. The CDR3 sequence is 15 residues long. CDR3 sequence: CASSMGEGIATEAFF. Written as DNA, the CDR3 is TGTGCCAGTAGTATGGGGGAGGGGATCGCCACTGAAGCTTTCTTT.

This clone has only a few counts. In DNA, the CDR3 is TGTGCCAGTAGTATTCCGGGCACTGAAGCTTTCTTT. This translates into CASSIPGTEAFF. The V gene is TRBV19, the J gene TRBJ1-1; D call uncertain. Germline V lookup: CDR1 LNHDA, CDR2 SQIVND (reference sequence). The length of the CDR3 is 12 residues. Trimming stripped 3 bases from V and 4 bases from J, with 6 bases between. Combining the CDR3 with reference TRBV19 and TRBJ1-1 gives the whole variable domain DGGITQSPKYLFRKEGQNVTLSCEQNLNHDAMYWYRQDPGQGLRLIYYSQIVNDFQKGDIAEGYSVSREKKESFPLTVTSAQKNPTAFYLCASSIPGTEAFFGQGTRLTVV.

The chain has TRBV19 and TRBJ1-5; a weak D match, TRBD1 (6 bases). CDR1 is LNHDA, CDR2 SQIVND, per germline (reference sequence). Trimming left V 4 bases short and J 0 bases short, with 13 bases between. The CDR3 is 16 amino acids. The CDR3 sequence: CASSTWGRNSNQPQHF. The CDR3 nucleotides are TGTGCCAGTAGTACCTGGGGGCGCAATAGCAATCAGCCCCAGCATTTT.

This chain uses TRBV4-1 with TRBJ1-1, with D maybe TRBD1 (6 bases). Looked up from germline, CDR1 is MGHRA and CDR2 is YSYEKL. V lost 0 bases, J lost 4 bases, and 21 bases lay in between. The CDR3 is 18 amino acids. The CDR3 DNA reads as TGCGCCAGCAGCCAAGATTCTCGGTTACGGGGGGCGGGCACTGAAGCTTTCTTT. Translation gives CASSQDSRLRGAGTEAFF.

This chain connects TRBV7-6 to TRBJ2-1; 7 bases map to TRBD1. CDR3 length: 15 amino acids. Germline values: CDR1 SGHVS, CDR2 FNYEAQ. Trimming removed 5 bases from V and 4 bases from J; junction bases left unmatched: 8. The CDR3 loop is CASSLGQETYNEQFF. The DNA for the CDR3 is TGTGCCAGCAGCCTCGGACAGGAGACATACAATGAGCAGTTCTTC.

The rearrangement joins TRBV10-1 to TRBJ2-1; 8 bases match TRBD2. The length of the CDR3 is 16 residues. Germline values: CDR1 WNHNN, CDR2 SYGVQD (reference sequence). J was trimmed by 4 bases and V by 2 bases; bases with no gene match: 7. This CDR3 reads CASSERVAGPYNEQFF. The CDR3 region has the DNA TGCGCCAGCAGTGAGAGGGTAGCGGGACCTTACAATGAGCAGTTCTTC.

The genes are TRBV4-1 and TRBJ2-7, with D maybe TRBD2 (5 bases). Germline CDR1 is MGHRA and CDR2 is YSYEKL. Trimming stripped 1 base from V and 4 bases from J, with 17 bases between. This CDR3 comprises 16 residues. CDR3 residues: CASSQAGMPPEYEQYF. CDR3 in DNA: TGCGCCAGCAGCCAAGCCGGGATGCCCCCGGAGTACGAGCAGTACTTC.

The CDR3 region has the DNA TGTGCCAGCAGTTCCCTCTACGAGCAGTACTTC. Its protein is CASSSLYEQYF. This chain joins TRBV28 and TRBJ2-7; no clear D gene. The CDR3 loop spans 11 amino acids. V lost 4 bases, J lost 3 bases, and 4 bases lay in between. The germline CDR1 and CDR2 sequences are MDHEN and SYDVKM.

This clone occurred once. CDR3 amino acids: CASSSLGGANTGELFF. The CDR3 DNA is TGTGCCAGCAGCTCCCTTGGGGGGGCTAACACCGGGGAGCTGTTTTTT. The chain couples TRBV7-2 to TRBJ2-2, with a tentative D call TRBD2 (7 bases). Per the germline V gene, CDR1 is SGHTA and CDR2 is FQGNSA. The CDR3 extends over 16 amino acids. The germline V and J ends were trimmed by 4 bases and 2 bases, with 14 bases remaining between them. The variable domain in full, completed from reference TRBV7-2 and TRBJ2-2, reads GAGVSQSPSNKVTEKGKDVELRCDPISGHTALYWYRQSLGQGLEFLIYFQGNSAPDKSGLPSDRFSAERTGGSVSTLTIQRTQQEDSAVYLCASSSLGGANTGELFFGEGSRLTVL.

V and J are TRBV7-3 and TRBJ2-3; 10 nucleotides align to TRBD2. Germline assignment: CDR1 SGHTA and CDR2 FQGTGA. The CDR3 covers 18 residues. Germline trimming cut 4 bases from V and 0 bases from J; bases unmatched to any gene: 10. This CDR3 reads CASSSGLADTPSTDTQYF. CDR3 DNA sequence: TGTGCCAGCAGCTCCGGACTAGCGGACACCCCTAGCACAGATACGCAGTATTTT.

This clone was detected once. The V and J genes are TRBV5-8 and TRBJ2-5; 13 positions match TRBD2. Germline-derived CDR1 and CDR2 are SGHTS and YDEGEE. CDR3 length: 16 residues. J gave up 1 base and V 4 bases, and 4 bases lay outside the gene matches. The CDR3 DNA is TGTGCCAGCAGCCCGGGACTAGCGGGACTCCAAGAGACCCAGTACTTC. Translated, it gives CASSPGLAGLQETQYF.

The rearrangement links TRBV7-9 to TRBJ2-1; no definite D call. The CDR3 sequence is 17 residues long. The V and J ends lost 8 bases and 1 base respectively, with 21 bases between them. Per the germline V gene, CDR1 is SEHNR and CDR2 is FQNEAQ (reference sequence). CDR3 protein: CASGLDQTRVSYNEQFF. The DNA for the CDR3 is TGTGCCAGCGGGCTCGATCAGACCCGTGTTTCCTACAATGAGCAGTTCTTC.

The chain employs TRBV27 and TRBJ2-7; TRBD2 matches at 8 bases. V lost 0 bases to trimming and J lost 4 bases; unmatched junction nucleotides: 14. Germline V gene lookup returns CDR1 MNHEY and CDR2 SMNVEV (reference sequence). The CDR3 totals 18 residues. The CDR3 region is CASSLSLDPGLEFYEQYF. Here the CDR3 DNA reads TGTGCCAGCAGTTTATCTTTAGACCCGGGACTAGAATTTTACGAGCAGTACTTC.

V gene TRBV7-3 combines with J gene TRBJ1-2; D uncertain. Trimming shortened V by 1 base and J by 4 bases, and 13 bases separated the two germline ends. CDR3 length: 15 residues. Germline V gives CDR1 SGHTA, CDR2 FQGTGA. CDR3 DNA sequence: TGTGCCAGCAGCTTAAATGGCGCCCGGGGCTATGGCTACACCTTC. It translates to CASSLNGARGYGYTF.

The rearrangement links TRBV11-3 to TRBJ2-3, with 13 positions matching TRBD2. CDR1 is SGHNT and CDR2 is YENEEA in the germline V gene. This CDR3 has 17 amino acids. The ends lost 5 bases at V and 3 bases at J; junction bases unmatched: 8. The CDR3 coding sequence is TGTGCCAGCAGCCCCCGAGGGACTAGCGGGACGACAGATACGCAGTATTTT. Translation gives CASSPRGTSGTTDTQYF. The full variable domain, completed using reference TRBV11-3 and TRBJ2-3, is EAGVVQSPRYKIIEKKQPVAFWCNPISGHNTLYWYLQNLGQGPELLIRYENEEAVDDSQLPKDRFSAERLKGVDSTLKIQPAELGDSAVYLCASSPRGTSGTTDTQYFGPGTRLTVL.

J is TRBJ2-3 and V is TRBV11-3; 8 bases line up with TRBD2. The germline V gene encodes CDR1 SGHNT and CDR2 YENEEA. The CDR3 contains 15 residues. The V gene end was trimmed by 6 bases and the J gene end by 0 bases; junction bases not matched to a gene: 5. The DNA of the CDR3 is TGTGCCAGCAGTTCAAGCGGGAGAAGCACAGATACGCAGTATTTT. As protein: CASSSSGRSTDTQYF.

Notes on this clone: In the same sample, other DNA sequences code for this CDR3. The chain employs TRBV12-3 or TRBV12-4 and TRBJ1-2, with a tentative D call TRBD1 (5 bases). V gave up 3 bases and J gave up 2 bases, with 7 bases separating them. CDR3 length: 13 amino acids. CDR3 sequence (DNA): TGTGCCAGCAGTTTTGCAGGGAACTATGGCTACACCTTC. Protein product: CASSFAGNYGYTF.